This is a list of T cell receptor beta chains from one sample in a study of cytomegalovirus exposure and HLA in healthy donors. Assay used: immunoSEQ multiplex PCR; TCRdb lists only in-frame clones, some missing. The table has fewer than 250,000 clones, 70% to 75% seen once; the top ten hold approximately 4.8%. The specimen sequenced was PBMCs. The receptor set was obtained from a man aged 25-45 years in good health and CMV-seropositive. Both conserved end residues are part of each CDR3. D genes are given only for firm matches. Rows may omit the clone size; those that give it use once, few, many or a size class.

v_call	clone_size	d_call	j_call	cdr3_aa	cdr3_nt
TRBV21-1	NA	NA	TRBJ2-2	CASSNRLEASTNTGELFF	TGTGCCAGCAGCAATAGATTGGAGGCATCAACAAACACCGGGGAGCTGTTTTTT
TRBV6-5	NA	NA	TRBJ1-1	CASSKRGPNTEAFF	TGTGCCAGCAGTAAGCGGGGGCCCAACACTGAAGCTTTCTTT
TRBV19	once	NA	TRBJ1-5	CASSSREGSNQPQHF	TGTGCCAGTAGCAGCCGGGAAGGAAGCAATCAGCCCCAGCATTTT
TRBV5-1	NA	TRBD2	TRBJ2-7	CASSFGEGLAMAEQYF	TGCGCCAGCAGCTTTGGGGAGGGACTAGCGATGGCCGAGCAGTACTTC
TRBV14	NA	NA	TRBJ1-2	CASSPGGGANYGYTF	TGTGCCAGCAGCCCTGGAGGGGGGGCTAACTATGGCTACACCTTC
TRBV4-3	once	NA	TRBJ2-3	CASSQDRTRGTQYF	TGCGCCAGCAGCCAAGATAGGACCCGAGGGACGCAGTATTTT
TRBV28	NA	TRBD1	TRBJ2-7	CASSTPGTGKGYEQYF	TGTGCCAGCAGTACCCCCGGGACAGGGAAGGGCTACGAGCAGTACTTC
TRBV7-3	NA	NA	TRBJ2-1	CASSFSGDEQFF	TGTGCCAGCAGCTTTTCGGGGGATGAGCAGTTCTTC
TRBV30	NA	TRBD1	TRBJ2-7	CAWSPLGGVYEQYF	TGTGCCTGGAGTCCATTAGGGGGCGTTTACGAGCAGTACTTC
TRBV29-1	NA	NA	TRBJ1-1	CSVTGRARDTEAFF	TGCAGCGTCACCGGCAGGGCAAGGGACACTGAAGCTTTCTTT
TRBV6-5	NA	NA	TRBJ1-5	CASSSSVNQPQHF	TGTGCCAGCAGCTCCTCGGTCAATCAGCCCCAGCATTTT
TRBV15	NA	NA	TRBJ2-1	CATSRVPTDEQFF	TGTGCCACCAGCAGAGTCCCCACAGATGAGCAGTTCTTC
TRBV5-4	once	NA	TRBJ1-4	CASSFRGGGKLFF	TGTGCCAGCAGCTTCCGTGGGGGGGGGAAACTGTTTTTT
TRBV27	NA	NA	TRBJ2-1	CASSLGPEGYNEQFF	TGTGCCAGCAGTTTAGGTCCTGAGGGCTACAATGAGCAGTTCTTC
TRBV11-3	NA	TRBD1	TRBJ1-1	CASSLRDSEAFF	TGTGCCAGCAGCCTCCGGGACAGCGAAGCTTTCTTT
TRBV5-4	NA	NA	TRBJ1-4	CASSFNRALNEKLFF	TGTGCCAGCAGCTTTAACAGGGCCCTTAATGAAAAACTGTTTTTT
TRBV15	NA	NA	TRBJ1-2	CATSSSGMPTFGYTF	TGTGCCACCAGCAGCTCAGGGATGCCTACTTTTGGCTACACCTTC
TRBV7-8	few	NA	TRBJ2-7	CASSSRQVYGSQYF	TGTGCCAGCAGCTCCCGACAGGTTTACGGCTCGCAGTACTTC
TRBV29-1	NA	NA	TRBJ2-3	CSVEIQRLRGGDTQYF	TGCAGCGTTGAAATACAGCGATTGCGGGGCGGGGATACGCAGTATTTT
TRBV5-4	NA	TRBD1	TRBJ1-2	CASSLGQGAPYGYTF	TGTGCCAGCAGCTTGGGACAGGGAGCCCCCTATGGCTACACCTTC
TRBV19	NA	TRBD1	TRBJ2-7	CASSIRGEQYF	TGTGCCAGTAGTATCAGGGGGGAGCAGTACTTC
TRBV4-3	NA	NA	TRBJ1-4	CASSQDPPPTTNEKLFF	TGCGCCAGCAGCCAAGATCCCCCGCCTACAACTAATGAAAAACTGTTTTTT
TRBV7-9	NA	TRBD1	TRBJ1-4	CASSRQGSNEKLFF	TGTGCCAGCAGCCGACAGGGATCTAATGAAAAACTGTTTTTT
TRBV5-6	NA	NA	TRBJ2-1	CASSFGPRGNEQFF	TGTGCCAGCAGCTTTGGTCCTCGAGGCAATGAGCAGTTCTTC
TRBV25-1	NA	TRBD2	TRBJ2-2	CASSEFSGLPNTGELFF	TGTGCCAGCAGTGAATTTAGCGGGCTACCGAACACCGGGGAGCTGTTTTTT
TRBV2	NA	TRBD2	TRBJ2-1	CASSEQRESDEQFF	TGTGCCAGCAGTGAACAGCGGGAGTCAGATGAGCAGTTCTTC
TRBV28	NA	NA	TRBJ1-5	CASSFIEGGNQPQHF	TGTGCCAGCAGTTTTATTGAGGGGGGGAATCAGCCCCAGCATTTT
TRBV9	few	TRBD2	TRBJ2-4	CASSPETSGATIQYF	TGTGCCAGCAGCCCCGAAACTAGCGGGGCCACCATTCAGTACTTC
TRBV7-2	few	NA	TRBJ1-1	CASSLQGNTEAFF	TGTGCCAGCAGCTTACAGGGGAACACTGAAGCTTTCTTT
TRBV6-5	NA	TRBD2	TRBJ2-7	CASSQGLTYEQYF	TGTGCCAGCAGCCAGGGACTAACCTACGAGCAGTACTTC
TRBV30	NA	NA	TRBJ1-6	CAWQSGVYNSPLHF	TGTGCCTGGCAATCGGGGGTCTATAATTCACCCCTCCACTTT
TRBV12-5	NA	NA	TRBJ2-5	CASGLPKETQYF	TGTGCTAGTGGTTTGCCCAAAGAGACCCAGTACTTC
TRBV5-1	NA	TRBD1	TRBJ2-5	CASSSPGQGETQYF	TGCGCCAGCAGCTCCCCGGGACAGGGCGAGACCCAGTACTTC
TRBV7-3	NA	NA	TRBJ1-2	CASSLTSQGGYGYTF	TGTGCCAGCAGCTTAACTTCCCAGGGAGGCTATGGCTACACCTTC
TRBV28	NA	TRBD2	TRBJ2-7	CASISVAGGKEQYF	TGTGCCAGCATTTCTGTAGCGGGAGGGAAAGAGCAGTACTTC
TRBV9	NA	TRBD2	TRBJ2-7	CASSPKATSGFSYEQYF	TGTGCCAGCAGCCCCAAGGCGACTAGCGGTTTCTCCTACGAGCAGTACTTC